This is a list of T cell receptor beta chains from one sample in a study of beta chain features in type 1 diabetes. The protocol was immunoSEQ multiplex PCR, while the TCRdb copy is restricted to in-frame clones and leaves out a portion. The table shows about 360,000 clones, with around 12% occurring only once. The sequenced material came from naive CD4+ T cells from blood. These receptors were collected from a man aged 18 to 29 in good health. CDR3s include the opening cysteine and the closing phenylalanine or tryptophan. The D gene is left open where the match is weak. Expanded clones are given a class, and other clones once, few, many or no size at all.

abundance: few
v_gene: TRBV19
d_gene: TRBD1
j_gene: TRBJ2-3
CDR3nt: TGTGCCACCAAGGGACAGGGCGGTAGCACAGATACGCAGTATTTT
CDR3aa: CATKGQGGSTDTQYF

abundance: few
v_gene: TRBV19
d_gene: .
j_gene: TRBJ2-1
CDR3nt: TGTGCCAGTAGTGGTGGTATAGCCGTCTATGAGCAGTTCTTC
CDR3aa: CASSGGIAVYEQFF

abundance: .
v_gene: TRBV6-6
d_gene: TRBD1
j_gene: TRBJ2-7
CDR3nt: TGTGCCAGCAGGAAGCCGGGACAGGGACACTACGAGCAGTACTTC
CDR3aa: CASRKPGQGHYEQYF

abundance: .
v_gene: TRBV4-3
d_gene: .
j_gene: TRBJ2-5
CDR3nt: TGCGCCAGCAGCCAAGGGATCAGGGGACGAAGAGAGGCCCAGTACTTC
CDR3aa: CASSQGIRGRREAQYF

abundance: .
v_gene: TRBV6-5
d_gene: .
j_gene: TRBJ1-5
CDR3nt: TGTGCCAGCAGTTCCCTACAGGGTCTCAATCAGCCCCAGCATTTT
CDR3aa: CASSSLQGLNQPQHF

abundance: .
v_gene: TRBV28
d_gene: .
j_gene: TRBJ1-5
CDR3nt: TGTGCCAGCAGCCCCCCGGGGGGGGTCGGGCCCCAGCATTTT
CDR3aa: CASSPPGGVGPQHF

abundance: few
v_gene: TRBV5-1
d_gene: TRBD1
j_gene: TRBJ1-4
CDR3nt: TGCGCCAGCAGCCCCCAGTGGACAGGGGCGGACGAAAAACTGTTTTTT
CDR3aa: CASSPQWTGADEKLFF

abundance: .
v_gene: TRBV9
d_gene: TRBD1
j_gene: TRBJ2-2
CDR3nt: TGTGCCAGCAGCGTAGGCGCAGGGGGCAAGGACACCGGGGAGCTGTTTTTT
CDR3aa: CASSVGAGGKDTGELFF

abundance: few
v_gene: TRBV5-6
d_gene: .
j_gene: TRBJ2-3
CDR3nt: TGTGCCAGCAGCCCGGACACAGGGGGAGGGACAGATACGCAGTATTTT
CDR3aa: CASSPDTGGGTDTQYF

abundance: few
v_gene: TRBV7-2
d_gene: .
j_gene: TRBJ2-1
CDR3nt: TGTGCCAGCAGCTTAGAGGTGGGGGGGCTTGGTGAGCAGTTCTTC
CDR3aa: CASSLEVGGLGEQFF

abundance: .
v_gene: TRBV6-6
d_gene: TRBD1
j_gene: TRBJ2-5
CDR3nt: TGTGCCAGCAGTTACGGCCCGGACAGGGAAGAGACCCAGTACTTC
CDR3aa: CASSYGPDREETQYF